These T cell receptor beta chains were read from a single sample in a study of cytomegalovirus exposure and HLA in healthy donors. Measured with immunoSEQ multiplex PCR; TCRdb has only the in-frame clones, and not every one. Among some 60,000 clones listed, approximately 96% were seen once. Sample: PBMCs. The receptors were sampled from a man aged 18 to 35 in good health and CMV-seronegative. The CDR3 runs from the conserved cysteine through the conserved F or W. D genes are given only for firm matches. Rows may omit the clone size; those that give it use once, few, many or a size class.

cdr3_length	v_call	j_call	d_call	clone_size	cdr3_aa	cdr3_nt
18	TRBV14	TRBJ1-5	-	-	CASSQESGGRNSNQPQHF	TGTGCCAGCAGCCAAGAAAGTGGCGGTCGAAACAGCAATCAGCCCCAGCATTTT
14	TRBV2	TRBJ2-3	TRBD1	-	CASSPDRGPDTQYF	TGTGCCAGCAGTCCAGACAGGGGGCCAGATACGCAGTATTTT
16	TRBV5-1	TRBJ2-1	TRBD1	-	CASSEDRGATYNEQFF	TGCGCCAGCAGCGAAGACAGGGGAGCGACCTACAATGAGCAGTTCTTC
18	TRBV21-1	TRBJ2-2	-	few	CASSKVRHTGTSNRELFF	TGTGCCAGCAGCAAAGTACGGCATACCGGGACTAGTAACCGGGAGCTGTTTTTT
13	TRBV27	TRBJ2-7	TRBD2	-	CASSLRGSFEQYF	TGTGCCAGCAGTTTACGCGGGAGCTTCGAGCAGTACTTC
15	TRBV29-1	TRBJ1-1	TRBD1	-	CSAITGGAWGTEAFF	TGCAGCGCCATAACAGGGGGCGCTTGGGGCACTGAAGCTTTCTTT
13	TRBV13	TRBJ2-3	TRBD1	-	CASSHRGRDTQYF	TGTGCCAGCAGCCACAGGGGCCGGGATACGCAGTATTTT
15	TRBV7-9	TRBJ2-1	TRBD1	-	CASSTYSGQGVKQFF	TGTGCCAGCAGCACCTATAGCGGACAGGGGGTTAAGCAGTTCTTC
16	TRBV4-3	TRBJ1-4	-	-	CASSLGAGATNEKLFF	TGCGCCAGCAGCCTTGGCGCGGGTGCAACTAATGAAAAACTGTTTTTT
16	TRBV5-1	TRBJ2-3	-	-	CASSLGLQGNADTQYF	TGCGCCAGCAGCTTGGGTTTACAGGGTAACGCAGATACGCAGTATTTT
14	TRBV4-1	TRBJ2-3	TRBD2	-	CASSPLAGTDTQYF	TGCGCCAGCAGCCCGCTAGCGGGAACAGATACGCAGTATTTT
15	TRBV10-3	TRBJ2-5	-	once	CAIRPGGGLQETQYF	TGTGCCATCAGGCCGGGGGGCGGCCTACAAGAGACCCAGTACTTC
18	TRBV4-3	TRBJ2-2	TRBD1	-	CASSQDRTGSLGSGELFF	TGCGCCAGCAGCCAAGATAGGACAGGGAGCCTGGGGTCCGGGGAGCTGTTTTTT
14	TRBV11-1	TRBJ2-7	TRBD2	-	CASSRSGSRNEQYF	TGTGCCAGCAGCCGCAGCGGGAGTAGGAACGAGCAGTACTTC
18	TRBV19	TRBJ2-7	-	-	CASSIRSTGWSRAYEQYF	TGTGCCAGTAGTATAAGATCCACAGGGTGGAGTAGGGCCTACGAGCAGTACTTC
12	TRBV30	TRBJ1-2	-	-	CAWSNRGVGYTF	TGTGCCTGGAGTAACCGGGGGGTTGGCTACACCTTC
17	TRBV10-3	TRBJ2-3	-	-	CAISENPPGEGVDTQYF	TGTGCCATCAGTGAGAATCCCCCAGGGGAGGGCGTAGATACGCAGTATTTT
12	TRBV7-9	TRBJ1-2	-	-	CASSLGTDGYTF	TGTGCCAGCAGCTTAGGGACAGATGGCTACACCTTC
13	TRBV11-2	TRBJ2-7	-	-	CASSTMTGYEQYF	TGTGCCAGCAGCACAATGACAGGCTACGAGCAGTACTTC
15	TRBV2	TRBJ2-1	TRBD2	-	CASRAGTRSLSEQFF	TGTGCCAGCAGGGCCGGGACTAGATCCCTTAGTGAGCAGTTCTTC
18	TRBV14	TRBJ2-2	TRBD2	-	CASSRPGLAGGPTGELFF	TGTGCCAGCAGCCGCCCGGGACTAGCGGGAGGTCCTACCGGGGAGCTGTTTTTT
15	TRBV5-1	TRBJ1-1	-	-	CASSLANTLNTEAFF	TGCGCCAGCAGCTTGGCGAACACCCTGAACACTGAAGCTTTCTTT
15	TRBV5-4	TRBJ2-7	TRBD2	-	CASSRFSGPAYEQYF	TGTGCCAGCAGCAGATTTAGCGGGCCCGCCTACGAGCAGTACTTC
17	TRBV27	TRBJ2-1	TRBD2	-	CASSSEGLAGSYNEQFF	TGTGCCAGCAGTTCCGAGGGACTAGCGGGCTCCTACAATGAGCAGTTCTTC
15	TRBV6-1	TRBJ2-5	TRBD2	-	CASSVASGSQETQYF	TGTGCCAGCAGTGTGGCTAGCGGGTCCCAAGAGACCCAGTACTTC
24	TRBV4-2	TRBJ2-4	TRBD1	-	CASSHYYRDRGPQGEPRAKNIQYF	TGTGCCAGCAGCCATTATTACCGGGACAGGGGTCCCCAAGGGGAACCCAGAGCCAAAAACATTCAGTACTTC
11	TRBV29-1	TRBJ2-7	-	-	CSVGEEYEQYF	TGCAGCGTTGGGGAGGAATACGAGCAGTACTTC
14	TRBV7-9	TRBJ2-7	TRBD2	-	CASSLASLAGEQYF	TGTGCCAGCAGCTTAGCGAGTCTAGCGGGAGAGCAGTACTTC
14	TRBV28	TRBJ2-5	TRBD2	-	CASSPPGGSETQYF	TGTGCCAGCAGTCCCCCGGGAGGTTCGGAGACCCAGTACTTC
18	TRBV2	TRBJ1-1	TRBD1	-	CASRGGQGARLYDTEAFF	TGTGCCAGCAGGGGGGGACAGGGGGCCCGTTTATACGACACTGAAGCTTTCTTT
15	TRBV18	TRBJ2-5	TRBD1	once	CASSLRTGGRETQYF	TGTGCCAGCTCACTGCGGACAGGGGGCAGAGAGACCCAGTACTTC
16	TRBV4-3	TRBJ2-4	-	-	CASSQEAGASGNIQYF	TGCGCCAGCAGCCAAGAGGCTGGGGCCTCAGGAAACATTCAGTACTTC
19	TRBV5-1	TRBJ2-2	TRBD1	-	CASTPGQGGLAGFTGELFF	TGCGCCAGCACCCCGGGACAGGGGGGCCTAGCGGGTTTCACCGGGGAGCTGTTTTTT
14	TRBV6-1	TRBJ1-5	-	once	CASSDFNRNQPQHF	TGTGCCAGCAGTGATTTCAACAGAAATCAGCCCCAGCATTTT
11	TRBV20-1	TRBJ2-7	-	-	CSASRYYEQYF	TGCAGTGCTTCCCGTTACTACGAGCAGTACTTC
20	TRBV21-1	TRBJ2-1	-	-	CASSKVYRAGGRSSYNEQFF	TGTGCCAGCAGCAAAGTCTATAGGGCCGGCGGGAGAAGCTCCTACAATGAGCAGTTCTTC
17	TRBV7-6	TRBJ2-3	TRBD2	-	CASSLVAGLAGGDTQYF	TGTGCCAGCAGCTTAGTAGCGGGACTAGCGGGAGGAGATACGCAGTATTTT
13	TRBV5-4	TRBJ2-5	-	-	CASSLDRQETQYF	TGTGCCAGCAGCTTGGACAGACAAGAGACCCAGTACTTC
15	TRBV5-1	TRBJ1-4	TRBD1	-	CASSPGTGGAEKLFF	TGCGCCAGCAGCCCAGGGACAGGGGGCGCGGAAAAACTGTTTTTT
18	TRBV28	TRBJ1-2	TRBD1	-	CASSESGTGTPNRYGYTF	TGTGCCAGCAGTGAGTCCGGGACAGGGACGCCGAACCGCTATGGCTACACCTTC
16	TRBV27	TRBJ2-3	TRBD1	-	CASNKVPGQGTDTQYF	TGTGCCAGCAATAAAGTACCGGGACAGGGTACAGATACGCAGTATTTT
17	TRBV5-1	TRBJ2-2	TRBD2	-	CASSTIAGGPDTGELFF	TGCGCCAGCAGCACAATAGCGGGAGGGCCGGACACCGGGGAGCTGTTTTTT
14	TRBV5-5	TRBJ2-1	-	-	CASSLVSVDNEQFF	TGTGCCAGCAGCTTGGTTTCGGTAGACAATGAGCAGTTCTTC
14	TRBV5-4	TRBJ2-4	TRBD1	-	CASSGTEPKYIQYF	TGTGCCAGCAGCGGGACAGAACCCAAGTACATTCAGTACTTC
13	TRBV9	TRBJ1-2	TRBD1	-	CASTGQGYYGYTF	TGTGCCAGCACGGGACAGGGATACTATGGCTACACCTTC
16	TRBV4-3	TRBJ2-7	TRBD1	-	CASSHISGGGSYEQYF	TGCGCCAGCAGCCACATTTCAGGGGGCGGGTCCTACGAGCAGTACTTC
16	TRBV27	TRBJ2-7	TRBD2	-	CASSLSSGGSSYEQYF	TGTGCCAGCAGTTTATCGAGCGGGGGTAGCTCCTACGAGCAGTACTTC
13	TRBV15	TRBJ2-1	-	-	CATREGGYNEQFF	TGTGCCACCAGAGAAGGAGGGTACAATGAGCAGTTCTTC
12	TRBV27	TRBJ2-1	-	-	CASSLWGREQFF	TGTGCCAGCAGTTTATGGGGGAGGGAGCAGTTCTTC
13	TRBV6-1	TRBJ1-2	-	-	CASSELEHYGYTF	TGTGCCAGCAGTGAATTGGAGCACTATGGCTACACCTTC
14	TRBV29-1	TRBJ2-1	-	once	CSVLYSGVGNEQFF	TGCAGCGTTTTGTATTCAGGGGTCGGCAATGAGCAGTTCTTC
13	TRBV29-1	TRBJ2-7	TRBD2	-	CSVRTSGRREQYF	TGCAGCGTGCGGACTAGCGGGAGGCGTGAGCAGTACTTC
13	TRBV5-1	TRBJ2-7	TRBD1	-	CASRRTGTYEQYF	TGCGCCAGCAGAAGGACAGGGACCTACGAGCAGTACTTC